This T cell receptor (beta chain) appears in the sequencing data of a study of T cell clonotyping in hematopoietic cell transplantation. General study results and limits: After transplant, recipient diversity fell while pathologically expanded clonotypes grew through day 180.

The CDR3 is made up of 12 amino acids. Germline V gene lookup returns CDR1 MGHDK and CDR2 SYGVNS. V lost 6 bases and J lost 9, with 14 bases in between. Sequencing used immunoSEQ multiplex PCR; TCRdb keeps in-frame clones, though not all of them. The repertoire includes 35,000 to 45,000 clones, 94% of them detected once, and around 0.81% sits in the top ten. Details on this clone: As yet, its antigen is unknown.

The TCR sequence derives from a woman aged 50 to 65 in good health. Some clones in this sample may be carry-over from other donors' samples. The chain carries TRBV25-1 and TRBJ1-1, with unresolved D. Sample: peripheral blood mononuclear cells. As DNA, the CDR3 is TGTGCCAGCAGCTACCAAGGTACTCAAGCTTTCTTT. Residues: CASSYQGTQAFF.